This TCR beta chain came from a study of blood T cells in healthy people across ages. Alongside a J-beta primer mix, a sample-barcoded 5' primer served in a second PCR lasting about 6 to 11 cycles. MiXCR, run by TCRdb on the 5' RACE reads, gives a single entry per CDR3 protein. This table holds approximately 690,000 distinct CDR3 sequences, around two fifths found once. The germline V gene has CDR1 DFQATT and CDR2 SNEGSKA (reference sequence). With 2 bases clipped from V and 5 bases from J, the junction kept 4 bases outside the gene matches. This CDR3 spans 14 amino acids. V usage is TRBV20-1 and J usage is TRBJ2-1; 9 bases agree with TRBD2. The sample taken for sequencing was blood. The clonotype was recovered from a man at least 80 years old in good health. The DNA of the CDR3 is TGCAGTGCTAGAAAGACTAGCGGAAACAATGAGCAGTTCTTC. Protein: CSARKTSGNNEQFF.